These T cell receptor beta chains were read from a single sample in a study of vaccination and CD4 T cells after COVID-19. Via MiXCR, TCRdb re-called the PCR reads, giving one row per CDR3 protein. Seen here are about 15,000 distinct CDR3 sequences, 58% observed once, and the top ten hold approximately 12%. No antigens are known for them. Sample: CD4+ T cells from blood, cultured in vitro. These TCRs come from a human donor who had recovered from COVID-19. Each CDR3 is given with its conserved first and last residue. D genes are given only for firm matches. Size is stated for part of the rows, as once, few or many counts, or as a class when the clone is expanded.

-	TRBV6-2/TRBV6-3	TRBD1	TRBJ2-3	TGTGCCAGCAGTTACGGTAAGGTGACAGGGTCAGATACGCAGTATTTT	CASSYGKVTGSDTQYF
-	TRBV15	-	TRBJ2-6	TGTGCCACCAGCAGGATGACTATGGCAGGGTTTATCTCTGGGGCCAACGTCCTGACTTTC	CATSRMTMAGFISGANVLTF
-	TRBV11-2	-	TRBJ1-3	TGTGCCAGCAGCGTGGGTCTGGTACGGACCATATATTTT	CASSVGLVRTIYF
-	TRBV27	TRBD1	TRBJ2-2	TGTGCCAGTACACGACAGGGCCATTTGGGGACCGGGGAGCTGTTTTTT	CASTRQGHLGTGELFF
few	TRBV7-8	-	TRBJ1-5	TGTGCCAGCAGCCCGTACGACAGTCCAGGGGATGGCCAGCCCCAGCATTTT	CASSPYDSPGDGQPQHF
-	TRBV19	-	TRBJ1-1	TGTGCCAGTAGTCTCGACAGAGGGTCCACTGAAGCTTTCTTT	CASSLDRGSTEAFF
-	TRBV11-3	-	TRBJ1-3	TGTACCAGTTCAGGGGCAGGGGACTCTGGAAACACCATATATTTT	CTSSGAGDSGNTIYF
-	TRBV7-2	TRBD2	TRBJ2-7	TGTGCCAGCAGCTTAGGGACTAGCGGGAGGAGGCTCGGGTACGAGCAGTACTTC	CASSLGTSGRRLGYEQYF
-	TRBV10-1	-	TRBJ2-3	TGCGCCAGCAGAGCCTCAGGGTCTCGCACAGATACGCAGTATTTT	CASRASGSRTDTQYF
-	TRBV20-1	-	TRBJ2-7	TGCAGTGCTCGCGGGACGTTCATTTACGAGCAGTACTTC	CSARGTFIYEQYF
-	TRBV7-2	TRBD2	TRBJ2-1	TGTGCCAGCAGCTGGACTAGCGGGGGAAACTACAATGAGCAGTTCTTC	CASSWTSGGNYNEQFF
-	TRBV15	-	TRBJ2-5	TGTGCCACCAGCAGAGTCAGGCAAGAGACCCAGTACTTC	CATSRVRQETQYF
-	TRBV12-3/TRBV12-4	TRBD1	TRBJ1-6	TGTGCCAGCAGTGGACAGGGGATGAATTCACCCCTCCACTTT	CASSGQGMNSPLHF
-	TRBV5-4	TRBD1	TRBJ2-1	TGTGCCAGCAGCACTGGACAGGGTACCTACAATGAGCAGTTCTTC	CASSTGQGTYNEQFF
few	TRBV6-2/TRBV6-3	-	TRBJ1-2	TGTGCCAGCAGGTTCGACGCCTATGGCTACACCTTC	CASRFDAYGYTF
-	TRBV5-4	TRBD1	TRBJ1-2	TGTGCCAGCAGCTTGGGTCCGGGACAGGCTGACTATGGCTACACCTTC	CASSLGPGQADYGYTF
-	TRBV6-2/TRBV6-3	TRBD1	TRBJ1-5	TGTGCCAGCAGTCCCAACTCCCGGGACAGGACGTTCCATTTT	CASSPNSRDRTFHF
-	TRBV6-1	-	TRBJ2-7	TGTGCCAGCAAAAGGGGGACGCCAAACTCCTACGAGCAGTACTTC	CASKRGTPNSYEQYF
-	TRBV19	TRBD1	TRBJ1-4	TGTGCCAGTAGTGTCACAGGGGGAGGGGAAAAACTGTTTTTT	CASSVTGGGEKLFF
-	TRBV12-3/TRBV12-4	-	TRBJ1-5	TGTGCCAGCAGTTCTACAGGGCTCAATCAGCCCCAGCATTTT	CASSSTGLNQPQHF
-	TRBV28	-	TRBJ1-2	TGTGCCAGCAGGGGAAAATTGCGGTTTAACTATGGCTACACCTTC	CASRGKLRFNYGYTF
-	TRBV14	TRBD1	TRBJ1-6	TGTGCCAGCAGCCCTCAGACAGGGTGGTATTCACCCCTCCACTTT	CASSPQTGWYSPLHF
-	TRBV7-9	-	TRBJ1-2	TGTGCCAGCAGCTCCCGACGGGGGGCTAGTAAGGGCTACACCTTC	CASSSRRGASKGYTF
-	TRBV12-3/TRBV12-4	-	TRBJ1-6	TGTGCCAGCAGATCTACAGGCCTCTCCTATAATTCACCCCTCCACTTT	CASRSTGLSYNSPLHF
-	TRBV5-1	-	TRBJ1-1	TGCGCCAGCAGCTTGGTCAGTTTGGGAATGAACACTGAAGCTTTCTTT	CASSLVSLGMNTEAFF
-	TRBV27	TRBD1	TRBJ1-6	TGTGCCAGCGCTAAGGGGGCTTCCTATAATTCACCCCTCCACTTT	CASAKGASYNSPLHF
-	TRBV30	-	TRBJ2-1	TGTGCCTGGAGTGTACGCCCGGAAGGCGAGCAGTTCTTC	CAWSVRPEGEQFF
-	TRBV6-5	-	TRBJ2-7	TGTGCCAGCAGTTTAGGACAGAGCTACGAGCAGTACTTC	CASSLGQSYEQYF
-	TRBV7-9	TRBD2	TRBJ2-5	TGTGCCAGCAGTCTAGCGGGAGGGCCCCCCCAAGAGACCCAGTACTTC	CASSLAGGPPQETQYF
-	TRBV6-1	TRBD2	TRBJ2-1	TGTGCCAGCAGGGAGCGGGGGTTAGGTGAGCAGTTCTTC	CASRERGLGEQFF
-	TRBV2	TRBD1	TRBJ2-7	TGTGCCAGCAGTGTAGGGGGCGTATCGGCCTACGAGCAGTACTTC	CASSVGGVSAYEQYF
-	TRBV7-9	-	TRBJ1-2	TGTGCCAGCAGCTTTCGGTCAGGGGATGGCTACACCTTC	CASSFRSGDGYTF
once	TRBV12-3/TRBV12-4	TRBD2	TRBJ2-1	TGTGCCAGCAGTTTAGGGACTAGCGGGAGCTCCTACAATGAGCAGTTCTTC	CASSLGTSGSSYNEQFF
-	TRBV28	-	TRBJ2-5	TGTGCCAGCAGTTTGGACGGGCAAGAGACCCAGTACTTC	CASSLDGQETQYF
-	TRBV7-9	-	TRBJ1-1	TGTGCCAGCAGCGTCACAGAGGACGGCACTGAAGCTTTCTTT	CASSVTEDGTEAFF
-	TRBV30	-	TRBJ2-7	TGTGCCTGGACCGCCCGGGCAGGAACCTACGAGCAGTACTTC	CAWTARAGTYEQYF
medium-sized	TRBV7-9	-	TRBJ2-7	TGTGCCAGCAGCCGAGGGTTGAGGACAGATCTGTTTACCTACGAGCAGTACTTC	CASSRGLRTDLFTYEQYF
-	TRBV5-8	-	TRBJ2-2	TGTGCCAGCAGCCAACGGGACACGGCGGGAGAAGGTACCGGGGAGCTGTTTTTT	CASSQRDTAGEGTGELFF
few	TRBV7-3	-	TRBJ2-5	TGTGCCAGCAGCCCGGGGCGGAGGGAGACCCAGTACTTC	CASSPGRRETQYF
-	TRBV7-2	TRBD2	TRBJ2-3	TGTGCCAGCAGCTCTGGACTAGCCCCAGATACGCAGTATTTT	CASSSGLAPDTQYF
-	TRBV7-2	-	TRBJ1-1	TGTGCCAGCAGCTTAGCCTCGACAGGACTAACTGAAGCTTTCTTT	CASSLASTGLTEAFF
once	TRBV27	TRBD2	TRBJ2-1	TGTGCCAGCAGTCAGGGTAGCGGGACCTACAATGAGCAGTTCTTC	CASSQGSGTYNEQFF
-	TRBV6-5	-	TRBJ1-3	TGTGCCAGCAGTTACCGGACCCCAAGGGAGACTGGAAACACCATATATTTT	CASSYRTPRETGNTIYF
-	TRBV12-3/TRBV12-4	-	TRBJ1-4	TGTGCCAGCAGTCAAGCAGGGGCAGAAAAACTGTTTTTT	CASSQAGAEKLFF
-	TRBV19	TRBD1	TRBJ1-5	TGTGCCAGTACCCAAATGGGGACAGGTAATCAGCCCCAGCATTTT	CASTQMGTGNQPQHF
-	TRBV19	-	TRBJ1-6	TGTGCCAGTAGTGTACAGCGGTCGGGTAATTCACCCCTCCACTTT	CASSVQRSGNSPLHF
-	TRBV7-9	-	TRBJ1-2	TGTGCCAGCAGCCTCCCGGGACCGGGCTATGGCTACACCTTC	CASSLPGPGYGYTF
-	TRBV6-1	-	TRBJ1-1	TGTGCCAGCAGCCGGGGCAGCTTGAACACTGAAGCTTTCTTT	CASSRGSLNTEAFF
-	TRBV4-1	-	TRBJ2-1	TGCGCCAGCAGCCCCCTGGGACTGCAAAGCTCCTACAATGAGCAGTTCTTC	CASSPLGLQSSYNEQFF
-	TRBV24-1	-	TRBJ2-7	TGTGCCACCAGCAGAGGACAGTCCTCCTCCTACGAGCAGTACTTC	CATSRGQSSSYEQYF
-	TRBV11-3	-	TRBJ2-5	TGTGCCAGCAGCTTAGTGGCTTCCCAAGAGACCCAGTACTTC	CASSLVASQETQYF
-	TRBV6-1	TRBD1	TRBJ2-2	TGTGCCAGCAGTGAAATGAGGACAGGGGTGAGCGGGGAGCTGTTTTTT	CASSEMRTGVSGELFF
once	TRBV24-1	-	TRBJ2-3	TGTGCCACCAGTGATTGGGGAAGCACAGATACGCAGTATTTT	CATSDWGSTDTQYF
few	TRBV2	TRBD1	TRBJ2-5	TGTGCCAGCAGTTGGGGGGACAGGGGAAAAGAGACCCAGTACTTC	CASSWGDRGKETQYF
once	TRBV6-1	TRBD2	TRBJ2-1	TGTGCCAGCAGGTGGACTAGCGGGGGGGCCATGTACAATGAGCAGTTCTTC	CASRWTSGGAMYNEQFF
-	TRBV12-3/TRBV12-4	-	TRBJ1-2	TGTGCCAGCAGTTTACCTTACGACGAGGGCTACACCTTC	CASSLPYDEGYTF